This T cell receptor (beta chain) was documented in a study of shared clonotypes between healthy human individuals. J gave up 3 bases and V 3 bases, and 1 base lay outside the gene matches. Germline values: CDR1 MNHNS, CDR2 SASEGT. CDR3 length: 14 amino acids. There are a few counts of this clone. TCRdb's table, derived via immunoSEQ multiplex PCR, lists solely in-frame clones and lacks some. Among 1,500,000 or so clones listed, approximately 98.5% were seen once. This TCR was recovered from a man between 25 and 39 years old in good health. The genes are TRBV6-1 and TRBJ2-2, with 7 nucleotides matching TRBD1. Sequenced input: naive CD4+ T cells sorted from blood. Specified subset: CD45RA+ positively selected. The CDR3 reads CASSEGTDTGELFF. The CDR3 DNA reads TGTGCCAGCAGTGAGGGGACAGACACCGGGGAGCTGTTTTTT.